This entry lists 30 T cell receptor beta chains sequenced from one sample in a study of metastatic and nonmetastatic thyroid tumors. No treatment of any kind had been given to any patient before thyroid surgery. TCRdb reanalyzed the PCR reads via MiXCR. The sample records under 75,000 clones, 18% being singletons. The sample was blood. The receptors derive from a female donor with papillary thyroid cancer or a benign thyroid nodule (not recorded which). Some clones in this sample may be carry-over from other donors' samples.

This clone was counted many times. V and J are TRBV6-4 and TRBJ2-1; perhaps TRBD1 as D (5 bases). Trimming left V 8 bases short and J 0 bases short, with 26 bases between. CDR1 is MRHNA, CDR2 SNTAGT, per germline. The CDR3 extends over 19 amino acids. The CDR3 region has the DNA TGTGCCAGCGACCCGGGCAGGGTCTTATCCTCGAGCTCCTACAATGAGCAGTTCTTC. Its protein is CASDPGRVLSSSSYNEQFF.

V and J are TRBV25-1 and TRBJ2-1; D gene uncertain. Per the germline V gene, CDR1 is MGHDK and CDR2 is SYGVNS. The V gene lost 4 bases and the J gene lost 6 bases, with 4 bases spanning the gap. The CDR3 is made up of 11 amino acids. CDR3 sequence (DNA): TGTGCCAGCAGTGTTTTCAATGAGCAGTTCTTC. Translating gives CASSVFNEQFF. The complete variable domain, with remaining parts taken from reference TRBV25-1 and TRBJ2-1, reads EADIYQTPRYLVIGTGKKITLECSQTMGHDKMYWYQQDPGMELHLIHYSYGVNSTEKGDLSSESTVSRIRTEHFPLTLESARPSHTSQYLCASSVFNEQFFGPGTRLTVL.

CDR3 DNA: TGTGCCAGCAGCTTATTCCGAGGGAGTCATTTCCCGCAGTACTTC. It specifies CASSLFRGSHFPQYF. V usage is TRBV11-2 and J usage is TRBJ2-7, with D perhaps TRBD2 (5 bases). This CDR3 has 15 residues. From germline, CDR1 is SGHAT and CDR2 FQNNGV. V gave up 2 bases and J gave up 9 bases, with 20 bases separating them.

This clone appeared many times. V gene TRBV5-1 combines with J gene TRBJ1-5; the match to TRBD1 covers 8 bases. The J segment lost 9 bases and the V segment lost 7 bases, leaving 12 bases of the junction unmatched. The CDR3 totals 14 residues. Germline V CDR1 and CDR2: SGHRS, YFSETQ. This CDR3 is CASSSTTGTGPQHF. The CDR3 DNA is TGCGCCAGCTCCTCAACAACAGGGACAGGGCCCCAGCATTTT.

This clone was found many times. The gene calls are TRBV18 and TRBJ1-6, with D possibly TRBD1 on 5 matching bases. V was trimmed by 3 bases and J by 5 bases, leaving 11 bases between them. This CDR3 contains 15 residues. Germline CDR1 KGHSH, CDR2 LQKENI. The CDR3 sequence is CASSPQGSDNSPLHF. The CDR3 DNA reads as TGTGCCAGCTCACCCCAGGGTTCCGATAATTCACCCCTCCACTTT. Full variable domain (outside the CDR3, taken from reference TRBV18 and TRBJ1-6): NAGVMQNPRHLVRRRGQEARLRCSPMKGHSHVYWYRQLPEEGLKFMVYLQKENIIDESGMPKERFSAEFPKEGPSILRIQQVVRGDSAAYFCASSPQGSDNSPLHFGNGTRLTVT.

This clone was recorded many times. J is TRBJ2-7 and V is TRBV9, with 7 bases fitting TRBD1. V lost 0 bases, J lost 0 bases, and 0 bases stayed unmatched. The CDR3 has 14 residues. Germline CDR1 reads SGDLS; CDR2 reads YYNGEE. The CDR3 DNA follows: TGTGCCAGCAGCGTAGGGGACAGCTCCTACGAGCAGTACTTC. As protein: CASSVGDSSYEQYF.

J is TRBJ2-7 and V is TRBV28; 8 nucleotides align to TRBD2. This CDR3 has 14 amino acids. V lost 6 bases, J lost 6 bases, and 10 bases stayed unmatched. Germline assignment: CDR1 MDHEN and CDR2 SYDVKM. This chain's CDR3 is CASSRAGGRSEQYF. CDR3 nucleotide sequence: TGTGCCAGCAGCCGGGCGGGGGGCAGATCCGAGCAGTACTTC.

This sequence joins TRBV6-1 and TRBJ2-1; perhaps D is TRBD1 or TRBD2 (6 bases each). Germline loops: CDR1 MNHNS, CDR2 SASEGT. The CDR3 runs to 14 residues. V was shortened by 6 bases and J by 1 base, with 10 bases between the two germline ends. CDR3 sequence reads: CASREGESYNEQFF. Here the CDR3 DNA reads TGTGCCAGCAGGGAGGGGGAGTCCTACAATGAGCAGTTCTTC.

This clone was counted many times. The chain couples TRBV19 to TRBJ2-5; D might be TRBD1 (8 bases). The CDR3 sequence is 14 residues long. Germline V gives CDR1 LNHDA, CDR2 SQIVND (reference sequence). The V and J ends lost 2 bases and 5 bases respectively, with 12 bases between them. The CDR3 DNA sequence: TGTGCCAGTAGTATAACAGGGGGGGGCGAGACCCAGTACTTC. Amino acid sequence: CASSITGGGETQYF.

As regards this clone: It is unclear where the CDR3 begins or ends on the DNA, so no DNA is shown, and the CDR3 is as TCRdb lists it. The V call is TRBV12-3 or TRBV12-4, the J call TRBJ1-4; the D segment call TRBD1 is taken from the table without a DNA check. With termini counted, the CDR3 has 22 amino acids. The CDR3 sequence is CASILEDAVTQEEGATNEKLFF.

This clone turned up a few times. Being one base from a much bigger clone, this may be a read error. Other DNA sequences of this sample code for an identical CDR3. The CDR3 DNA follows: TGTGCCAGCAGTGCCGGTGGGGAGCAGTACTTC. Amino acid sequence: CASSAGGEQYF. The V call is TRBV6-1, the J call TRBJ2-7; no clear D. CDR3 length: 11 residues. Germline loops: CDR1 MNHNS, CDR2 SASEGT. The V gene lost 4 bases and the J gene lost 7 bases, with 8 bases spanning the gap.

This clone was picked up many times. The gene calls are TRBV5-8 and TRBJ1-5; no clear D. Trimming cost V 4 bases and J 6 bases, with 14 bases left between them. The germline gives CDR1 SGHTS, CDR2 YDEGEE. The length of the CDR3 is 14 residues. CDR3 protein: CASSPPNTVQPQHF. In nucleotides, the CDR3 is TGTGCCAGCAGCCCCCCAAACACAGTTCAGCCCCAGCATTTT.

This clone came up many times. J is TRBJ1-6 and V is TRBV3-1; possibly TRBD1 for D (5 bases). Trimming removed 1 base at V and 6 bases at J, with 10 bases between. The CDR3 totals 15 residues. Germline CDR1 is LGHDT and CDR2 is YNNKEL (reference sequence). Written as DNA, the CDR3 is TGTGCCAGCAGCCAAGTTGACAGTGGTAATTCACCCCTCCACTTT. Its translation: CASSQVDSGNSPLHF.

There are many counts of this clone. The chain combines TRBV6-1 with TRBJ2-2, with TRBD1 matching over 9 bases. The trim removed 4 bases at V and 3 bases at J, leaving 3 bases unmatched. Germline loops: CDR1 MNHNS, CDR2 SASEGT. This CDR3 is 15 amino acids long. The CDR3 region has the DNA TGTGCCAGCAGTGTTAGGACAGGGGACACCGGGGAGCTGTTTTTT. It specifies CASSVRTGDTGELFF.

This clone was seen repeatedly, ten times or more. The chain recombines TRBV11-2 with TRBJ1-2; perhaps TRBD1 as D (5 bases). This CDR3 region has 14 residues. Germline lookup yields CDR1 SGHAT and CDR2 FQNNGV. V lost 4 bases and J 4 bases, leaving 13 bases between the germline ends. The CDR3 DNA is TGTGCCAGCAGCTCACTGACAGATCCCTATGGCTACACCTTC. This gives the protein CASSSLTDPYGYTF.

The chain carries TRBV20-1 and TRBJ2-1; D might be TRBD2 (6 bases). Deletions cut 5 bases from V and 2 bases from J, with 16 bases between. The CDR3 consists of 15 residues. The germline V gene has CDR1 DFQATT and CDR2 SNEGSKA (reference sequence). The CDR3 spells CSAQPLAETYNEQFF. The CDR3 region has the DNA TGCAGTGCTCAACCATTAGCGGAGACCTACAATGAGCAGTTCTTC.

This clone was seen repeatedly, ten times or more. This rearrangement joins TRBV5-1 to TRBJ1-1; unclear D gene. CDR1 and CDR2 from the germline V gene are SGHRS and YFSETQ. The CDR3 consists of 14 residues. Deletions cut 5 bases from V and 1 base from J, with 12 bases between. The CDR3 sequence: CASSHIFGNTEAFF. Written as DNA, the CDR3 is TGCGCCAGCAGTCATATTTTCGGGAACACTGAAGCTTTCTTT.

This clone was observed at least ten times. The V gene is TRBV4-2, the J gene TRBJ2-7; the match to TRBD2 covers 9 bases. The V gene's germline CDR1 is LGHNA and CDR2 YNFKEQ. This CDR3 is built from 17 residues. V lost 0 bases and J lost 6; bases outside the gene matches: 12. Here the CDR3 DNA reads TGTGCCAGCAGCCAAGAGGCTAGCGGGGCGGGGGTTGGCGAGCAGTACTTC. It is translated as CASSQEASGAGVGEQYF.

There are a few counts of this clone. The V gene is TRBV7-9, the J gene TRBJ2-7; D possibly matches TRBD1 or TRBD2 (5 bases each). Germline V gene lookup returns CDR1 SEHNR and CDR2 FQNEAQ (reference sequence). V shed 0 bases and J shed 2 bases, with 8 bases lying between them. The CDR3 runs to 14 residues. In DNA, the CDR3 is TGTGCCAGCAGCTTAGCAGGGGACCCCTACGAGCAGTACTTC. Protein: CASSLAGDPYEQYF.

The chain combines TRBV20-1 with TRBJ2-7; 8 nucleotides agree with TRBD2. V shed 5 bases, J shed 2 bases, and the junction held 11 bases outside the gene matches. The CDR3 covers 15 residues. Germline lookup yields CDR1 DFQATT and CDR2 SNEGSKA (reference sequence). The CDR3 protein is CSAHESGRDPYEQYF. The CDR3 DNA follows: TGCAGTGCTCATGAGAGCGGGAGAGACCCCTACGAGCAGTACTTC.

This clone came up many times. The chain uses TRBV7-9 and TRBJ2-2; D call uncertain. V lost 2 bases and J lost 1, with 5 bases in between. Germline loops: CDR1 SEHNR, CDR2 FQNEAQ (reference sequence). This CDR3 contains 14 residues. The CDR3 region has the DNA TGTGCCAGCAGCTTACTACAGAACACCGGGGAGCTGTTTTTT. Protein sequence: CASSLLQNTGELFF.

The rearrangement uses TRBV6-1 and TRBJ2-3; possible D gene TRBD2, 6 bases. The germline V and J ends were trimmed by 6 bases and 5 bases, with 12 bases remaining between them. The CDR3 loop spans 13 amino acids. Germline loops: CDR1 MNHNS, CDR2 SASEGT. As DNA, the CDR3 is TGTGCCAGCAGCGGGCTAGCGCGAGATACGCAGTATTTT. Translating gives CASSGLARDTQYF.

This clone was counted many times. The V and J genes are TRBV6-1 and TRBJ1-5; tentatively, D is TRBD1 (6 bases). Germline-derived CDR1 and CDR2 are MNHNS and SASEGT. The CDR3 runs to 13 residues. Between the trimmed V and J ends, which lost 7 bases and 6 bases, there was a span of 13 bases. DNA of the CDR3: TGTGCCAGCAAGGGGGGGCTGGTTCAGCCCCAGCATTTT. As protein: CASKGGLVQPQHF.

This clone was recorded at least ten times. The genes are TRBV19 and TRBJ2-7; D is ambiguous. Trimming left V 2 bases short and J 1 base short, with 9 bases between. Germline lookup yields CDR1 LNHDA and CDR2 SQIVND (reference sequence). The CDR3 sequence is 14 residues long. This chain's CDR3 is CASSITSPSYEQYF. The CDR3 DNA reads as TGTGCCAGTAGTATAACCAGTCCATCCTACGAGCAGTACTTC.

This clone was seen at least ten times. The V and J genes are TRBV7-9 and TRBJ1-2; D gene unclear. The length of the CDR3 is 12 residues. Trimming cost V 2 bases and J 8 bases, with 9 bases left between them. Germline V gene lookup returns CDR1 SEHNR and CDR2 FQNEAQ (reference sequence). The CDR3 loop is CASSLFPDGYTF. As DNA, the CDR3 is TGTGCCAGCAGCTTATTCCCCGACGGCTACACCTTC.

The gene calls are TRBV5-1 and TRBJ2-1; D may correspond to TRBD1 or TRBD2 (5 bases each). Germline loops: CDR1 SGHRS, CDR2 YFSETQ. Trimming left V 4 bases short and J 2 bases short, with 19 bases between. The CDR3 contains 17 residues. In DNA form, the CDR3 reads TGCGCCAGCAGCCCCCCAGGGTGGGAGAGCACCTACAATGAGCAGTTCTTC. It encodes CASSPPGWESTYNEQFF. Full variable domain (remainder filled in from reference TRBV5-1 and TRBJ2-1): KAGVTQTPRYLIKTRGQQVTLSCSPISGHRSVSWYQQTPGQGLQFLFEYFSETQRNKGNFPGRFSGRQFSNSRSEMNVSTLELGDSALYLCASSPPGWESTYNEQFFGPGTRLTVL.

This clone has at least ten counts. V is TRBV9 and J is TRBJ2-1; D could derive from TRBD1 or TRBD2 (5 bases each). Germline-derived CDR1 and CDR2 are SGDLS and YYNGEE. This CDR3 has 15 amino acids. V dropped 3 bases and J dropped 2 bases, with 12 bases sitting between them. The CDR3 DNA is TGTGCCAGCAGCGGACGGGACCGAGCCTACAATGAGCAGTTCTTC. Amino acid sequence: CASSGRDRAYNEQFF.

This chain joins TRBV30 and TRBJ2-6, with D maybe TRBD1 (5 bases). The germline V gene has CDR1 GTSNPN and CDR2 SVGIG (reference sequence). V lost 0 bases and J lost 3, with 9 bases in between. The CDR3 consists of 15 residues. CDR3 nucleotide sequence: TGTGCCTGGAGTGTTCAGGGAATTGGGGCCAACGTCCTGACTTTC. Protein product: CAWSVQGIGANVLTF. Drawing the rest from reference TRBV30 and TRBJ2-6, the complete variable domain is SQTIHQWPATLVQPVGSPLSLECTVEGTSNPNLYWYRQAAGRGLQLLFYSVGIGQISSEVPQNLSASRPQDRQFILSSKKLLLSDSGFYLCAWSVQGIGANVLTFGAGSRLTVL.

This clone qualifies as medium-sized. Other DNA variants within this sample encode the same CDR3. The chain couples TRBV24-1 to TRBJ1-1; 10 positions agree with TRBD1. Trimming removed 7 bases from V and 4 bases from J; junction bases left unmatched: 8. CDR3 length: 15 amino acids. Germline V lookup: CDR1 KGHDR, CDR2 SFDVKD. The CDR3 DNA sequence: TGTGCCACCAGGGGGGACAGGGGCGGTGGCACTGAAGCTTTCTTT. The encoded protein is CATRGDRGGGTEAFF.

This clone was observed at least ten times. This sample includes further DNA sequences coding for the same CDR3. The chain is built from TRBV20-1 and TRBJ2-3; 9 bases align to TRBD2. The V gene end was trimmed by 7 bases and the J gene end by 1 base; junction bases not matched to a gene: 3. The CDR3 runs to 13 residues. Per germline, CDR1 DFQATT and CDR2 SNEGSKA (reference sequence). CDR3 DNA sequence: TGCAGTGAAATAGCGGGGGGCACAGATACGCAGTATTTT. Translation gives CSEIAGGTDTQYF.